This T cell receptor beta chain was observed in a study of T cells after yellow fever vaccination. Overall study context: For low cell numbers, libraries were made with SMART-Seq v4 Ultra Low Input.

This clonotype has a count of ten or more. V lost 6 bases and J 12 bases, leaving 15 bases between the germline ends. Germline values: CDR1 MNHEY, CDR2 SVGEGT. This CDR3 has 12 residues. One entry per CDR3 protein, called by TCRdb with MiXCR from the 5' RACE reads. Among roughly 140,000 distinct CDR3 sequences listed, 6.5% to 8.5% were seen once. The clonotype originates from a man aged 25-40 years who received the YFV17D yellow fever vaccine. V gene TRBV6-2 or TRBV6-3 combines with J gene TRBJ2-4, with D tentatively TRBD1 or TRBD2 (5 bases each). The sequenced sample was CD4+ T cells sorted from PBMCs, obtained 5 days after the yellow fever booster vaccination. Here the CDR3 reads CASRQTRGDQYF. CDR3 in DNA: TGTGCCAGCAGACAAACTAGGGGCGATCAGTACTTC.